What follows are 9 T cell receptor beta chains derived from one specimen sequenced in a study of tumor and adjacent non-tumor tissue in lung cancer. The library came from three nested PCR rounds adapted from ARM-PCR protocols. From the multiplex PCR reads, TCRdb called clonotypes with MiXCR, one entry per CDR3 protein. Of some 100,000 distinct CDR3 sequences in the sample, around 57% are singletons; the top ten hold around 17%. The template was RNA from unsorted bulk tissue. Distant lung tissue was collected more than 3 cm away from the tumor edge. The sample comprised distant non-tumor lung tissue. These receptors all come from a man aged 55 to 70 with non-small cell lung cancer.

The CDR3 coding sequence is TGTGCAAGTAGCCAAGATCTCGCGGGAGAACCAGATACGCAGTATTTT. Translating gives CASSQDLAGEPDTQYF. This chain joins TRBV4-2 and TRBJ2-3; 7 bases align to TRBD2. The CDR3 consists of 16 residues. Germline values: CDR1 LGHNA, CDR2 YNFKEQ.

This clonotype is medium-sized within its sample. The CDR3 is CASSGPGQGMYEQYF. DNA of the CDR3: TGTGCCAGCAGCGGACCGGGACAGGGGATGTACGAGCAGTACTTC. The rearrangement uses TRBV14 and TRBJ2-7; 10 nucleotides line up with TRBD1. With 5 bases clipped from V and 4 bases from J, the junction kept 8 bases outside the gene matches. Germline-derived CDR1 and CDR2 are SGHDN and FVKESK. The length of the CDR3 is 15 residues.

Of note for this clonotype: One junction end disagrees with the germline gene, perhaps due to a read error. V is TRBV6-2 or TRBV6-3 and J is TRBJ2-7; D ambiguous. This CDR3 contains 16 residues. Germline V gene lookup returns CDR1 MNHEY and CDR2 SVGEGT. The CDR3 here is CASTYSTAWAGYEQYF. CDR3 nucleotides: TGTGCCAGCACTTACTCGACGGCATGGGCCGGCTACGAGCAGTACTTC.

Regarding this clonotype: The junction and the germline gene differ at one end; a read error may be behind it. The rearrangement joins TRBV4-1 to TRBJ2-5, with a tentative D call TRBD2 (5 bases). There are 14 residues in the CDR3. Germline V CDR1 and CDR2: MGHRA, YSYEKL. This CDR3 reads CTSNQGLSGETQYF. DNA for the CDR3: TGCACCAGCAACCAAGGACTTAGTGGGGAGACCCAGTACTTC.

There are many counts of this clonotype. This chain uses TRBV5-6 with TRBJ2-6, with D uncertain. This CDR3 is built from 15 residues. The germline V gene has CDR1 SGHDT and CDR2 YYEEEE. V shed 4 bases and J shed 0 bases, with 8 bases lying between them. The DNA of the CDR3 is TGTGCCAGCAGCCCCAAGATCTCTGGGGCCAACGTCCTGACTTTC. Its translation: CASSPKISGANVLTF.

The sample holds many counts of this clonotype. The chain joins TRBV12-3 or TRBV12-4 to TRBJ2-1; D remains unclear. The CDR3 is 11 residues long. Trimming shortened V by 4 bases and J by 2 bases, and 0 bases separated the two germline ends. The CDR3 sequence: CASSSYNEQFF. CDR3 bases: TGTGCCAGCAGTTCCTACAATGAGCAGTTCTTC.

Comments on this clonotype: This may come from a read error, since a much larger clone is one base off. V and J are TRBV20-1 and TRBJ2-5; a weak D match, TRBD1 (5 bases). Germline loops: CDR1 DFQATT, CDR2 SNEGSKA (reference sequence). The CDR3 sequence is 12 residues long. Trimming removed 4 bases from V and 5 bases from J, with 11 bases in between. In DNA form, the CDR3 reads TGCAGTGCTATCGCAAGGGGTGAGACCCAGTACTTC. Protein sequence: CSAIARGETQYF.

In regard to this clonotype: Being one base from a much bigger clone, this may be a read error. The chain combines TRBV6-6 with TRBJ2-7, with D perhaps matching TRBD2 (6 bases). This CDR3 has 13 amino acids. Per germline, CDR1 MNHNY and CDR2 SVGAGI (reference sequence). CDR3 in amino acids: CASSYQEGYEQCF. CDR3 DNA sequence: TGTGCCAGCAGTTACCAGGAGGGGTACGAGCAGTGCTTC.

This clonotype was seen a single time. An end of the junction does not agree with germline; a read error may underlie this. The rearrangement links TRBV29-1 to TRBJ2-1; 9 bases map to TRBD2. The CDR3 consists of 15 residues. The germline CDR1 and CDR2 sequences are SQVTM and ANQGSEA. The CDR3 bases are TGCAGCATTGAAGATCAGCGGGGGGCGGTGCATAAGCAGTTCTTC. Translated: CSIEDQRGAVHKQFF.